This entry is about one T cell receptor beta chain. What it binds is not known. This sample was included in a study of monozygotic twins with inflammatory bowel disease. Findings and caveats of the study: Twins with IBD had fewer clonotypes in common with others than healthy twins, particularly during disease activity. TCRbeta diversity (inverse Simpson) was lower in IBD patients than in healthy co-twins.

This CDR3 spans 15 amino acids. CDR1 SGHRS and CDR2 YFSETQ come from the germline V gene. Eight separate reactions per sample served to make cDNA. TCRdb re-called the 5' RACE reads; one entry per CDR3 protein, DNA not given. This sample lists roughly 200,000 distinct CDR3 sequences; its ten largest clones have roughly 8%. The sample was blood. J is TRBJ2-2 and V is TRBV5-1; TCRdb's D call of TRBD1 is untestable without DNA. The receptor was derived from a human donor with ulcerative colitis or Crohn's disease, or a healthy co-twin of an affected twin (not recorded which). The CDR3 sequence: CASSPQWDPTGELFF.